This T cell receptor (beta chain) was retrieved from a study of T cells in localized non-small cell lung cancer. Study-wide results and caveats: It was uninvolved adjacent lung that showed the highest T cell clonality, exceeding tumor.

Per germline, CDR1 SGHNT and CDR2 YENEEA. The CDR3 has 16 amino acids. Trimming stripped 8 bases from V and 0 bases from J, with 17 bases between. Data came from immunoSEQ multiplex PCR; TCRdb stores just in-frame clones and leaves some out. The profile shows about 1,300 clones, 20% of them singletons. This clone was counted between two and nine times. Its specificity is not known. This material consisted of normal lung tissue next to the tumor, taken before any cancer treatment. This sequence originates from a male donor at least 60 years old with stage I lung adenocarcinoma. V usage is TRBV11-3 and J usage is TRBJ1-3, with D perhaps TRBD1 (6 bases). The CDR3 DNA reads TGTGCCAGCCGTCGGACAGCCCGGGACTCTGGAAACACCATATATTTT. It is translated as CASRRTARDSGNTIYF.